The text below deals with one T cell receptor beta chain. Its antigen is as yet unknown. This sample was taken from a study of T cells after yellow fever vaccination. Study in general: Preparation of fractions with low cell numbers was performed using SMART-Seq v4 Ultra Low Input.

Universal primer sites and UMIs were introduced during 5'RACE template-switching synthesis of TCR cDNA. TCRdb itself ran the 5' RACE reads through MiXCR, one entry per CDR3 protein. The table shows over 250,000 distinct CDR3 sequences, with 5.2% occurring only once. The study, taken as a whole, reports: Only a small proportion of the clonotypes turned up in both the CD4 and the CD8 compartments, likely arising from convergent recombination. Most primary-vaccination clones reappeared after the booster (about 97% CD4, 85% to 90% CD8).

This TCR came from a man in his late teens or twenties who received the YFV17D yellow fever vaccine. The sample was CD4+ T cells sorted from PBMCs, taken on the day of the yellow fever booster vaccination.

CDR3 coding DNA: TGCGCCAGCAGCGCCGCCGGGACTCCAGGAGGGGAGCTGTTTTTT. Amino acids: CASSAAGTPGGELFF. V is TRBV5-1 and J is TRBJ2-2; a weak D match, TRBD2 (6 bases). V lost 4 bases and J 8 bases, leaving 18 bases between the germline ends. The CDR3 is 15 residues long. CDR1 SGHRS and CDR2 YFSETQ come from the germline V gene.